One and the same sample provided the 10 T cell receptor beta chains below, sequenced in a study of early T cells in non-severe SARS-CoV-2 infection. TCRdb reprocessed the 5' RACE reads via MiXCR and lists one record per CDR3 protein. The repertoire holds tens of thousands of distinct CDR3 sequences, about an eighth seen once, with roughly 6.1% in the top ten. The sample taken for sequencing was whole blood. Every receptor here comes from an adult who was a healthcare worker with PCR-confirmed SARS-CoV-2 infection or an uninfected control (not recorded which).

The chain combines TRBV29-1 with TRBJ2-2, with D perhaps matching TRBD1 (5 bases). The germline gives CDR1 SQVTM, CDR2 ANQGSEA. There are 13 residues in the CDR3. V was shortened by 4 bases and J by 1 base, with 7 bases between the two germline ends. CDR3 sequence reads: CSVGQGNTGELFF. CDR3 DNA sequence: TGCAGCGTTGGCCAGGGGAACACCGGGGAGCTGTTTTTT.

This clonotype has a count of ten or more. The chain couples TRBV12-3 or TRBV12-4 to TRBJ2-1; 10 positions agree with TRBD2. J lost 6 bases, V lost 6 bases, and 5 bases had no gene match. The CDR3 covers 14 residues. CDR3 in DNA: TGTGCCAGCAGACTAGCGGGGTTTTCCAATGAGCAGTTCTTC. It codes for CASRLAGFSNEQFF.

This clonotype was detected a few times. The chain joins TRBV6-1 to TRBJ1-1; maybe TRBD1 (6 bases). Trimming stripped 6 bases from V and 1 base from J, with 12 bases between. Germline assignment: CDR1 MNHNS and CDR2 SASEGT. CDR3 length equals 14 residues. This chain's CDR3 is CASRRQAPNTEAFF. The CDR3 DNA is TGTGCCAGCAGGCGACAGGCGCCGAACACTGAAGCTTTCTTT.

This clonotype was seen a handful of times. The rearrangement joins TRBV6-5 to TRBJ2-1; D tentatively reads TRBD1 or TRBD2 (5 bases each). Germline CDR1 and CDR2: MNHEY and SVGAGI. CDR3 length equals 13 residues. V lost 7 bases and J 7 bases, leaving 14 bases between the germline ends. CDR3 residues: CASMGVVGNEQFF. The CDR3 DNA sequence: TGTGCCAGCATGGGGGTCGTAGGGAATGAGCAGTTCTTC.

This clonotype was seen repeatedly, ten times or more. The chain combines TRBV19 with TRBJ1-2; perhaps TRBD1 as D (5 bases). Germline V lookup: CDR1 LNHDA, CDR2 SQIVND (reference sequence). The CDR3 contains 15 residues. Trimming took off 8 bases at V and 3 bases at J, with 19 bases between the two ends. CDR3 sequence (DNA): TGTGCCAGTGCTCTCGGGCAGGGAGTTGACTATGGCTACACCTTC. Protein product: CASALGQGVDYGYTF.

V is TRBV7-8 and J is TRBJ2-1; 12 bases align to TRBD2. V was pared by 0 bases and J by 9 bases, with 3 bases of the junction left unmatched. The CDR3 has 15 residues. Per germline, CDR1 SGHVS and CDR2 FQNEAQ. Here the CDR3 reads CASSLATSGSGEQFF. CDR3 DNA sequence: TGTGCCAGCAGCTTAGCGACTAGCGGGAGTGGTGAGCAGTTCTTC.

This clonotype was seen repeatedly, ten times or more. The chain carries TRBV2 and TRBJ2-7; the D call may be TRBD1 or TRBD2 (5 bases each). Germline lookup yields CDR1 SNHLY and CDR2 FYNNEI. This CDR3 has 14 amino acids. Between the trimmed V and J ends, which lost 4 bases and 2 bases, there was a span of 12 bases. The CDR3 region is CASSGDGWTYEQYF. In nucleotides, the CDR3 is TGTGCCAGCAGTGGGGACGGGTGGACCTACGAGCAGTACTTC.

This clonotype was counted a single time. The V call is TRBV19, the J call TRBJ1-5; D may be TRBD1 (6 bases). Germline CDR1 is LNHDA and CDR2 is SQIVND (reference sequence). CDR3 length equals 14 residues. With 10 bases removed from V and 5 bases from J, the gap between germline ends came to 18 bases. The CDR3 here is CATSTGLVDQPQHF. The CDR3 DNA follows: TGTGCCACCTCCACAGGGCTAGTCGATCAGCCCCAGCATTTT.

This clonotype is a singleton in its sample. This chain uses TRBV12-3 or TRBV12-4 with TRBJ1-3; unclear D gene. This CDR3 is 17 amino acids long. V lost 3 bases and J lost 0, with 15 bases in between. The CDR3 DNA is TGTGCCAGCAGTTTTGGTCGATCTCGGTCCTCTGGAAACACCATATATTTT. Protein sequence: CASSFGRSRSSGNTIYF.

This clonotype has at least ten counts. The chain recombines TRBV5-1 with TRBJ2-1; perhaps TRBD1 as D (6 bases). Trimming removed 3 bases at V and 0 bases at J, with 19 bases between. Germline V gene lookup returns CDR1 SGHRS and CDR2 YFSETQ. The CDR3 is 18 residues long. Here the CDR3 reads CASSSLGLRGSSYNEQFF. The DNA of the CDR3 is TGCGCCAGCAGCTCCCTCGGGCTGAGGGGGAGCTCCTACAATGAGCAGTTCTTC.